A single sample is the source of the 13 T cell receptor beta chains below, sequenced in a study of blood T cells in healthy people across ages. The second PCR ran about 6 to 12 cycles with a sample-barcoded 5' primer and J-beta primers. TCRdb reprocessed the 5' RACE reads with MiXCR, giving one entry per CDR3 protein. The sample shows roughly 680,000 distinct CDR3 sequences, roughly half of them seen only once. Sequencing input: blood. The receptors derive from a woman older than 75 in good health.

The gene calls are TRBV24-1 and TRBJ2-3; TRBD2 matches at 8 bases. With V trimmed by 4 bases and J by 1 base, 0 bases remained unmatched. Germline V gives CDR1 KGHDR, CDR2 SFDVKD. The CDR3 covers 14 residues. In DNA form, the CDR3 reads TGTGCCACCAGTGAAGCGGGAGGCACAGATACGCAGTATTTT. Protein: CATSEAGGTDTQYF.

The J gene is TRBJ1-6, the V gene TRBV28, with D uncertain. The CDR3 is 12 amino acids. The V gene lost 11 bases and the J gene lost 6 bases, with 11 bases spanning the gap. Germline V lookup: CDR1 MDHEN, CDR2 SYDVKM. The CDR3 nucleotides read TGTGCCGGCGGAGAGAGTAATTCACCCCTCCACTTT. Translation gives CAGGESNSPLHF.

This clonotype was recorded at least ten times. This chain links TRBV7-3 with TRBJ2-1; 9 positions match TRBD2. This CDR3 region has 14 residues. The V gene's germline CDR1 is SGHTA and CDR2 FQGTGA. Trimming removed 1 base from V and 8 bases from J; junction bases left unmatched: 3. The CDR3 protein is CASSLIAGVDEQFF. CDR3 coding DNA: TGTGCCAGCAGCTTAATAGCGGGGGTGGATGAGCAGTTCTTC.

This clonotype was counted ten times or more. The chain is built from TRBV4-1 and TRBJ2-2; 7 positions match TRBD1. This CDR3 has 16 residues. Trimming removed 0 bases from V and 6 bases from J; junction bases left unmatched: 7. Germline V gives CDR1 MGHRA, CDR2 YSYEKL. This CDR3 reads CASSQDTGAWPGELFF. The CDR3 coding sequence is TGCGCCAGCAGCCAAGATACAGGGGCCTGGCCCGGGGAGCTGTTTTTT.

This rearrangement joins TRBV2 to TRBJ2-5; no clear D. CDR1 and CDR2 from the germline V gene are SNHLY and FYNNEI. There are 11 residues in the CDR3. The V end lost 10 bases, the J end lost 0 bases, and 6 bases lay between the germline ends. DNA for the CDR3: TGTGCCAACTCGTACCAAGAGACCCAGTACTTC. Its translation: CANSYQETQYF.

This chain uses TRBV20-1 with TRBJ2-1; 8 bases agree with TRBD2. The J segment lost 1 base and the V segment lost 3 bases, leaving 11 bases of the junction unmatched. Germline V gene sequence: CDR1 DFQATT, CDR2 SNEGSKA (reference sequence). The CDR3 extends over 17 amino acids. CDR3 coding DNA: TGCAGTGCTAGGGTAACCTTAGCGGGGAGGTCCTACAATGAGCAGTTCTTC. This sequence encodes CSARVTLAGRSYNEQFF.

Concerning this clonotype: A much larger clone differs by one base, so this may be a read error. The gene calls are TRBV9 and TRBJ2-7, with 12 bases aligning to TRBD2. Germline V gene lookup returns CDR1 SGDLS and CDR2 YYNGEE. The CDR3 covers 17 residues. CDR3 sequence: CASSKQPTSGSPHERYF. CDR3 bases: TGTGCCAGCAGCAAACAACCGACTAGCGGGAGTCCCCACGAGCGGTACTTC.

In this sample, this clonotype turned up a few times. The chain is built from TRBV10-3 and TRBJ1-5, with D tentatively TRBD1 (6 bases). Per germline, CDR1 ENHRY and CDR2 SYGVKD. V gave up 6 bases and J gave up 5 bases, with 14 bases separating them. This CDR3 has 14 amino acids. The CDR3 loop is CAISVTGYDQPQHF. Written as DNA, the CDR3 is TGTGCCATCAGCGTTACAGGGTACGATCAGCCCCAGCATTTT.

The rearrangement joins TRBV7-9 to TRBJ1-2; no clear D gene. V was trimmed by 5 bases and J by 2 bases, leaving 12 bases between them. Germline V CDR1 and CDR2: SEHNR, FQNEAQ (reference sequence). The CDR3 is made up of 14 amino acids. CDR3 region: CASSLDMGNYGYTF. The CDR3 DNA follows: TGTGCCAGCAGCCTCGACATGGGAAACTATGGCTACACCTTC.

The chain joins TRBV12-3 or TRBV12-4 to TRBJ2-3; D is uncertain. This CDR3 comprises 13 residues. Trimming stripped 6 bases from V and 2 bases from J, with 9 bases between. CDR3 sequence reads: CASSQIFTDTQYF. Written as DNA, the CDR3 is TGTGCCAGCAGCCAAATCTTCACAGATACGCAGTATTTT.

Ten or more counts support this clonotype. The CDR3 DNA reads TGCAGTGCTGAGAAACCGAGCTGGGTGACCCAGTACTTC. The encoded protein is CSAEKPSWVTQYF. V usage is TRBV20-1 and J usage is TRBJ2-5; no clear D. The CDR3 has 13 residues. Germline V gene data show CDR1 as DFQATT and CDR2 as SNEGSKA (reference sequence). Between the trimmed V and J ends, which lost 5 bases and 7 bases, there was a span of 17 bases.

In its sample, this clonotype was seen many times. DNA of the CDR3: TGTGCCAGCAGCTTGGAGGCTAGCGGGAGGGTGCAAGAGACCCAGTACTTC. Its translation is CASSLEASGRVQETQYF. The chain links TRBV5-5 to TRBJ2-5; 12 bases align to TRBD2. Germline-derived CDR1 and CDR2 are SGHKS and YYEKEE (reference sequence). The CDR3 length is 17 residues. J gave up 2 bases and V 0 bases, and 5 bases lay outside the gene matches.

The rearrangement joins TRBV10-3 to TRBJ2-7, with TRBD2 matching over 7 bases. The CDR3 totals 15 residues. CDR1 ENHRY and CDR2 SYGVKD come from the germline V gene. V gave up 2 bases and J gave up 1 base; unmatched junction bases: 5. The CDR3 DNA is TGTGCCATCAGTGAGGGGCCTAGCGGATCCTACGAGCAGTACTTC. Protein product: CAISEGPSGSYEQYF.